Sequencing of this T cell receptor (beta chain) was carried out in a study of OX40 agonist ivuxolimab in advanced cancers. About the study as a whole: Ivuxolimab was an agonistic, fully human IgG2 monoclonal antibody directed against OX40 (CD134), a costimulatory receptor. The dose-escalation cohort was roughly 80% male with a mean age of about 58 years, ranging from roughly 20 to 80. The monotherapy dose-escalation portion (N ≈ 52 patients) of the phase I ivuxolimab trial is reported in the paper. The point of sequencing TCRbeta in the periphery was to test whether ivuxolimab changed TCR sequence diversity and drove clonal T-cell expansion. Patients were allowed to have had prior anti-PD-1, anti-PD-L1 or anti-CTLA-4 therapy, and approximately 43% of the dose-escalation patients had previously received checkpoint inhibitors. Intravenous ivuxolimab was administered to patients every 2 weeks at six dose levels: 0.01, 0.1, 0.3, 1.5, 3 and 10 mg/kg. Partial responses occurred in three dose-escalation patients: two with cutaneous melanoma and one with hepatocellular carcinoma. Among the roughly 52 dose-escalation patients, about 19 had hepatocellular carcinoma, 15 or so melanoma, 9 renal cell carcinoma and 9 head and neck cancer.

Patients with autoimmune disease history or receiving systemic immunosuppression were excluded from the trial. Peripheral blood for TCR sequencing was collected from all dose cohorts at baseline, on cycle 4 day 1, and on cycle 7 day 1. The samples were drawn from a first-in-human, open-label, multicenter phase I dose-escalation trial of ivuxolimab. Adults with locally advanced or metastatic head and neck squamous cell, hepatocellular, melanoma or renal cell carcinoma were enrolled in the trial. CD4+ and CD8+ T cells were sorted separately from peripheral blood before TCR sequencing. A note on this clone: Its antigen is still unknown. No much larger clone is present one base from it, and per-base qualities are unavailable.

The germline ends are 8 bases apart after V is trimmed by 7 bases and J by 0 bases. The CDR3 numbers 13 residues from cysteine through phenylalanine. Of all the DNA, just the CDR3 is kept, 39 bases in frame from base 1. CDR1 and CDR2, per the germline V gene, are SGHTS and YDEGEE. The study at large found these results: Low levels of normalized T-cell clonal expansion were also shown by some nonresponding patients. In partial responders in the 0.1-3.0 mg/kg groups, normalized peripheral clonal expansion was found to be among the lowest, especially among CD8+ T cells. Clonal expansion of both CD4+ and CD8+ blood T cells was observed from baseline to week 6 at doses 0.1 to 3.0 mg/kg. Which antigens the clonally expanded peripheral T cells were specific for was not determined. After ivuxolimab, expanded clones were on average more numerous among CD8+ T cells than among CD4+ T cells.

For sequencing of the TCRbeta CDR3 region, genomic DNA was extracted from the sorted cells. TCRbeta CDR3 regions were sequenced using the immunoSEQ Assay. TCRdb carries this immuneACCESS record with in-frame sequences only. Its versions omit some clonotypes, under half of them owing to an unresolved V gene in the studies checked, with the rest unexplained. This sample holds some 48,000 clones; about four fifths were observed only once. 1.5% to 2% of the sample comes from the top ten. Rearrangement joined TRBV5-8 to TRBJ1-3; no D gene is confidently identified. Sequenced here: CD4+ or CD8+ T cells sorted from blood, sampled in a trial of the OX40 agonist ivuxolimab. This sequence was found in an adult with an advanced solid tumor such as melanoma, head and neck, liver or kidney cancer. The bases are TGTGCCAGCTCGTATCCCTCTGGAAACACCATATATTTT. The translation is CASSYPSGNTIYF.